This TCR beta chain was recorded in a study of monozygotic twins with inflammatory bowel disease. This CDR3 spans 14 amino acids. Germline CDR1 and CDR2: SGHTA and FQGNSA. During cDNA synthesis, UMIs that each contained a 6-nucleotide sample barcode were added by means of template switching. TCRdb reprocessed the 5' RACE reads and stores each CDR3 protein as one record, lacking DNA. Recorded for this sample: nearly 450,000 distinct CDR3 sequences. This sequence joins TRBV7-2 and TRBJ2-7; TCRdb lists TRBD2, though no DNA is available to test this call. The source of this sequence is a human donor with ulcerative colitis or Crohn's disease, or a healthy co-twin of an affected twin (not recorded which). The sequenced sample consisted of blood. CDR3 in amino acids: CASSLAMGADEQYF.